These T cell receptor beta chains were read from a single sample in a study of neurological immune-mediated disorders. TCRdb re-called the 5' RACE reads through MiXCR, storing one row per CDR3 protein. The sample contains roughly 89,000 distinct CDR3 sequences, about 2.5% of which appear only once. Sequencing input: PBMCs. These receptors were obtained from a woman in her twenties or thirties with multiple sclerosis. Each CDR3 is given with its conserved first and last residue. Each record gives: clone size, J gene, D gene, V gene, CDR3 protein, CDR3 DNA. The D gene is left open where the match is weak. Clone size is stated in some rows and not others, as once, few, many or a class when expanded.

>many|TRBJ1-1|TRBD1|TRBV20-1
CSAGTGDRASEAFF
TGCAGTGCTGGAACAGGGGACCGAGCCTCTGAAGCTTTCTTT
>few|TRBJ2-7|TRBD1|TRBV29-1
CSVPGQNSYEQYF
TGCAGCGTGCCGGGACAGAACTCCTACGAGCAGTACTTC
>many|TRBJ2-1|-|TRBV5-1
CASSLSREKRNEQFF
TGCGCCAGCAGCTTGAGCCGGGAGAAGAGGAATGAGCAGTTCTTC
>-|TRBJ2-6|TRBD1|TRBV4-3
CASHTRGTGANVLTF
TGCGCCAGCCACACCAGGGGGACTGGGGCCAACGTCCTGACTTTC
>many|TRBJ1-1|-|TRBV20-1
CSAQWGGARGTFTEAFF
TGCAGTGCTCAATGGGGGGGGGCGAGGGGTACCTTCACTGAAGCTTTCTTT
>many|TRBJ2-1|-|TRBV27
CASMRGNEQFF
TGTGCCAGCATGAGGGGCAATGAGCAGTTCTTC
>many|TRBJ2-1|TRBD2|TRBV20-1
CSASPLAGLYNEQFF
TGCAGTGCTAGTCCTTTAGCGGGCCTTTACAATGAGCAGTTCTTC
>many|TRBJ1-2|-|TRBV14
CASSQERGRGTDYGYTF
TGTGCCAGCAGCCAAGAGAGGGGACGGGGCACCGACTATGGCTACACCTTC
>many|TRBJ2-1|TRBD2|TRBV20-1
CSARAGEHHNEQFF
TGCAGTGCTAGGGCGGGGGAGCACCACAATGAGCAGTTCTTC
>many|TRBJ2-7|-|TRBV7-9
CASSRSGQRREQYF
TGTGCCAGCAGCCGTTCGGGACAACGAAGGGAGCAGTACTTC
>many|TRBJ2-2|-|TRBV15
CATSRDRQIRNTGELFF
TGTGCCACCAGCAGAGATAGGCAGATAAGAAACACCGGGGAGCTGTTTTTT
>many|TRBJ1-1|-|TRBV6-6
CASSPPRGPNTEAFF
TGTGCCAGCAGTCCCCCCCGGGGACCAAACACTGAAGCTTTCTTT
>many|TRBJ2-7|TRBD2|TRBV27
CASSSRAGAREQYF
TGTGCCAGCAGTTCCAGGGCGGGAGCCCGCGAGCAGTACTTC
>-|TRBJ2-7|-|TRBV7-2
CASSYTSRSYEQYF
TGTGCCAGCAGCTATACATCAAGATCCTACGAGCAGTACTTC
>many|TRBJ1-1|-|TRBV20-1
CSAREGMRTEAFF
TGCAGTGCTAGAGAGGGAATGAGGACTGAAGCTTTCTTT
>many|TRBJ2-1|-|TRBV20-1
CSARDPSRGSYNEQFF
TGCAGTGCTAGAGATCCTAGCAGGGGCTCCTACAATGAGCAGTTCTTC
>few|TRBJ1-1|-|TRBV30
CAWAQGDGTEAFF
TGTGCCTGGGCCCAGGGTGACGGCACTGAAGCTTTCTTT
>many|TRBJ2-1|TRBD2|TRBV5-1
CASGSSGSYNEQFF
TGCGCCAGCGGATCTAGCGGGAGCTACAATGAGCAGTTCTTC
>many|TRBJ2-2|-|TRBV24-1
CATSPSRGPGELFF
TGTGCCACCAGTCCCTCCAGGGGCCCCGGGGAGCTGTTTTTT
>many|TRBJ2-1|-|TRBV20-1
CSAKVGPNPFF
TGCAGTGCTAAAGTCGGACCGAACCCGTTCTTC
>many|TRBJ2-1|-|TRBV21-1
CASSETSSYNEQFF
TGTGCCAGCAGCGAAACAAGCTCCTACAATGAGCAGTTCTTC
>many|TRBJ2-5|TRBD2|TRBV7-2
CASSETSVQETQYF
TGTGCCAGCAGCGAAACTAGCGTTCAAGAGACCCAGTACTTC
>many|TRBJ2-7|-|TRBV6-1
CASSELKGSTLEQYF
TGTGCCAGCAGTGAATTGAAGGGATCCACGCTGGAGCAGTACTTC
>many|TRBJ2-2|-|TRBV25-1
CASSGSGAGELFF
TGTGCCAGCAGTGGTTCAGGGGCCGGGGAGCTGTTTTTT
>many|TRBJ2-1|TRBD2|TRBV2
CASNNRLAGVNEQFF
TGTGCCAGCAACAACCGGCTAGCGGGAGTCAATGAGCAGTTCTTC
>many|TRBJ2-1|TRBD2|TRBV7-9
CASSEIPAGVMNEQFF
TGTGCCAGCAGCGAAATCCCAGCGGGAGTCATGAATGAGCAGTTCTTC
>many|TRBJ1-1|TRBD1|TRBV5-5
CASSDDRGRLTEAFF
TGTGCCAGCAGCGACGACAGGGGGAGACTCACTGAAGCTTTCTTT
>many|TRBJ1-1|-|TRBV7-9
CASSLNSLEAFF
TGTGCCAGCAGCTTAAACAGCCTTGAAGCTTTCTTT
>many|TRBJ2-7|TRBD1|TRBV7-9
CASSPLTGTSYEQYF
TGTGCCAGCAGCCCGTTGACAGGGACCTCCTACGAGCAGTACTTC